This T cell receptor (beta chain) was observed in a study of cytomegalovirus exposure and HLA in healthy donors. Comments on this clone: The antigen is undetermined.

With 60 Vbeta and 13 Jbeta primers, the PCR was carried out. Using immunoSEQ multiplex PCR, the repertoire was profiled, and TCRdb retains in-frame clones only, with some absent. The data hold 140,000 to 150,000 clones, with roughly three quarters observed a single time. V gave up 4 bases and J gave up 4 bases; unmatched junction bases: 3. Per germline, CDR1 SGHRS and CDR2 YFSETQ. The CDR3 extends over 15 amino acids. General study results and limits: The majority of CMV-associated TCR beta chains were reported as apparently HLA-restricted in a later analysis. A few of the chains that were CMV-associated were confirmed in vitro to be specific for CMV antigens.

The clonotype originates from a female donor in good health and CMV-seronegative. The sequenced sample consisted of PBMCs. J is TRBJ2-3 and V is TRBV5-1, with 13 bases lining up with TRBD2. The CDR3 region is CASSPGLAGSDTQYF. Here the CDR3 DNA reads TGCGCCAGCAGCCCGGGACTAGCGGGGTCAGATACGCAGTATTTT. The whole variable domain, filled in from reference TRBV5-1 and TRBJ2-3, reads KAGVTQTPRYLIKTRGQQVTLSCSPISGHRSVSWYQQTPGQGLQFLFEYFSETQRNKGNFPGRFSGRQFSNSRSEMNVSTLELGDSALYLCASSPGLAGSDTQYFGPGTRLTVL.